This passage covers 21 T cell receptor beta chains from one sample sequenced in a study of CD8+ T cells in alopecia areata. Treatment denoted: oral pan-JAK inhibitor, 5-10 mg twice daily. The sequencing template was cDNA reverse transcribed from extracted RNA. The table came from immunoSEQ multiplex PCR; TCRdb's copy has only in-frame clones and leaves some out. The sample yields about 190,000 clones, more than 55% seen once. The input for sequencing was CD4+ T cells sorted from blood, taken at week 4, from a patient treated with tofacitinib. Receptors were obtained from a human donor with alopecia areata.

This clone was counted only a few times. The chain combines TRBV7-2 with TRBJ2-2; D remains ambiguous. This CDR3 is built from 13 residues. The V gene lost 2 bases and the J gene lost 5 bases, with 6 bases spanning the gap. Germline V gene sequence: CDR1 SGHTA, CDR2 FQGNSA. The CDR3 is CASSLQVTGELFF. In DNA form, the CDR3 reads TGTGCCAGCAGCTTACAGGTTACCGGGGAGCTGTTTTTT. The full variable domain, completed using reference TRBV7-2 and TRBJ2-2, is GAGVSQSPSNKVTEKGKDVELRCDPISGHTALYWYRQSLGQGLEFLIYFQGNSAPDKSGLPSDRFSAERTGGSVSTLTIQRTQQEDSAVYLCASSLQVTGELFFGEGSRLTVL.

This clone was counted only a few times. The gene calls are TRBV7-2 and TRBJ2-5, with a weak D call TRBD1 (5 bases). The CDR3 is 13 amino acids. Germline CDR1 SGHTA, CDR2 FQGNSA. V lost 2 bases to trimming and J lost 4 bases, with 8 bases between them. CDR3 nucleotides: TGTGCCAGCAGCTTAAGCAGGGTAGAGACCCAGTACTTC. It codes for CASSLSRVETQYF.

The chain employs TRBV7-9 and TRBJ2-3; TRBD2 is a possible D gene (6 bases). Germline-derived CDR1 and CDR2 are SEHNR and FQNEAQ (reference sequence). The CDR3 has 14 amino acids. V was cut by 4 bases and J by 2 bases, with 10 bases left in between. For the CDR3, the DNA is TGTGCCAGCAGCTGGGGGGTTTACACAGATACGCAGTATTTT. Protein product: CASSWGVYTDTQYF.

In DNA form, the CDR3 reads TGTGCCAGTAGTATAGGGCTAGCGTCCTACAATGAGCAGTTCTTC. Translation gives CASSIGLASYNEQFF. The chain combines TRBV19 with TRBJ2-1, with D possibly TRBD2 on 6 matching bases. Trimming shortened V by 1 base and J by 1 base, and 8 bases separated the two germline ends. The CDR3 contains 15 residues. The germline CDR1 and CDR2 sequences are LNHDA and SQIVND (reference sequence).

The chain employs TRBV29-1 and TRBJ2-2; unclear D gene. V lost 3 bases to trimming and J lost 4 bases, with 6 bases between them. Germline CDR1 SQVTM, CDR2 ANQGSEA. The length of the CDR3 is 12 residues. In nucleotides, the CDR3 is TGCAGCGTTGATCATCCCACCGGGGAGCTGTTTTTT. It codes for CSVDHPTGELFF.

CDR3 sequence reads: CASSLGRGGANVLTF. DNA for the CDR3: TGTGCCAGCAGCTTAGGAAGGGGTGGGGCCAACGTCCTGACTTTC. This chain links TRBV7-8 with TRBJ2-6, with D possibly matching TRBD1 (5 bases). V lost 1 base and J 3 bases, leaving 7 bases between the germline ends. The CDR3 totals 15 residues. The germline CDR1 and CDR2 sequences are SGHVS and FQNEAQ.

V gene TRBV28 combines with J gene TRBJ2-7, with 8 nucleotides matching TRBD2. Germline V gives CDR1 MDHEN, CDR2 SYDVKM. The CDR3 length is 14 residues. The V segment lost 5 bases and the J segment 6 bases; nucleotides outside the gene matches: 9. As DNA, the CDR3 is TGTGCCAGCAGTCAGACTAGCGCTTTGTTCGAGCAGTACTTC. Its translation is CASSQTSALFEQYF.

This clone turned up a few times. V usage is TRBV15 and J usage is TRBJ1-2; 7 nucleotides align to TRBD1. This CDR3 spans 15 amino acids. Germline lookup yields CDR1 LNHNV and CDR2 YYDKDF (reference sequence). V was pared by 4 bases and J by 0 bases, with 5 bases of the junction left unmatched. The CDR3: CATSNRQGTNYGYTF. In DNA, the CDR3 is TGTGCCACCAGCAACAGACAGGGTACTAACTATGGCTACACCTTC.

This clone showed up just a few times. This chain joins TRBV30 and TRBJ1-5, with a tentative D call TRBD1 (6 bases). Trimming pared 2 bases from V and 6 bases from J, leaving 11 bases between. The CDR3 totals 13 residues. Germline V gives CDR1 GTSNPN, CDR2 SVGIG (reference sequence). The CDR3 sequence: CAWSPRGGQPQHF. Here the CDR3 DNA reads TGTGCCTGGAGTCCCCGAGGGGGTCAGCCCCAGCATTTT.

The gene calls are TRBV25-1 and TRBJ1-2; the D gene is possibly TRBD1 (5 bases). This CDR3 spans 13 amino acids. The V end lost 2 bases, the J end lost 8 bases, and 12 bases lay between the germline ends. The germline V gene has CDR1 MGHDK and CDR2 SYGVNS. The CDR3 loop is CASSERGTHGYTF. The CDR3 bases are TGTGCCAGCAGTGAACGGGGGACCCACGGCTACACCTTC.

This chain connects TRBV30 to TRBJ2-1, with D unclear. V was cut by 0 bases and J by 8 bases, with 11 bases left in between. Germline V gene sequence: CDR1 GTSNPN, CDR2 SVGIG (reference sequence). This CDR3 spans 13 amino acids. The CDR3 DNA reads TGTGCCTGGAGTGTACGTAGGGCTGATGAGCAGTTCTTC. This translates into CAWSVRRADEQFF.

This rearrangement joins TRBV30 to TRBJ2-2; D unresolved. The ends were cut back, 3 bases at V and 2 bases at J, with 7 bases in the middle. Germline V gives CDR1 GTSNPN, CDR2 SVGIG (reference sequence). This CDR3 has 13 residues. Here the CDR3 reads CAWRGRNTGELFF. The DNA for the CDR3 is TGTGCCTGGAGGGGCAGAAACACCGGGGAGCTGTTTTTT.

This clone was observed a handful of times. V and J are TRBV7-3 and TRBJ2-1, with TRBD2 matching 8 bases. This CDR3 has 16 residues. Germline values: CDR1 SGHTA, CDR2 FQGTGA. Trimming took 1 base from V and 6 from J; bases not matched to a gene: 8. The CDR3 sequence: CASSLRSGSGFNEQFF. DNA for the CDR3: TGTGCCAGCAGCTTAAGGAGCGGGAGTGGTTTCAATGAGCAGTTCTTC.

The J gene is TRBJ2-7, the V gene TRBV11-2, with D perhaps TRBD2 (6 bases). The V and J ends lost 2 bases and 2 bases respectively, with 10 bases between them. The CDR3 runs 14 residues. Germline assignment: CDR1 SGHAT and CDR2 FQNNGV. In DNA, the CDR3 is TGTGCCAGCAGCTTACAGGACTACACCTACGAGCAGTACTTC. Protein sequence: CASSLQDYTYEQYF. The full variable domain, rest sourced from reference TRBV11-2 and TRBJ2-7, is EAGVAQSPRYKIIEKRQSVAFWCNPISGHATLYWYQQILGQGPKLLIQFQNNGVVDDSQLPKDRFSAERLKGVDSTLKIQPAKLEDSAVYLCASSLQDYTYEQYFGPGTRLTVT.

V gene TRBV2 combines with J gene TRBJ1-5, with TRBD1 as a possible D gene (6 bases). Germline V gene lookup returns CDR1 SNHLY and CDR2 FYNNEI. V shed 5 bases and J shed 2 bases, with 16 bases lying between them. This CDR3 is 16 amino acids long. In DNA form, the CDR3 reads TGTGCCAGCAGTACCGGAGGGGGTGGGGGCAATCAGCCCCAGCATTTT. It specifies CASSTGGGGGNQPQHF.

V usage is TRBV7-3 and J usage is TRBJ2-4; 11 bases map to TRBD2. The CDR3 is 18 residues long. CDR1 is SGHTA and CDR2 is FQGTGA in the germline V gene. Trimming at V came to 5 bases and at J to 3 bases, leaving 12 bases not matched to a gene. CDR3 region: CASSPHRIAGGYKNIQYF. In DNA, the CDR3 is TGTGCCAGCAGCCCCCACAGGATAGCGGGAGGGTACAAAAACATTCAGTACTTC. The full variable domain, with the rest looked up from reference TRBV7-3 and TRBJ2-4, is GAGVSQTPSNKVTEKGKYVELRCDPISGHTALYWYRQSLGQGPEFLIYFQGTGAADDSGLPNDRFFAVRPEGSVSTLKIQRTERGDSAVYLCASSPHRIAGGYKNIQYFGAGTRLSVL.

A few counts support this clone. The chain has TRBV6-5 and TRBJ1-1, with 7 bases aligning to TRBD1. The CDR3 has 13 amino acids. Per the germline V gene, CDR1 is MNHEY and CDR2 is SVGAGI. V lost 5 bases, J lost 7 bases, and 7 bases stayed unmatched. The CDR3 DNA reads TGTGCCAGCAGTACTCACAGGGGCGGTGAAGCTTTCTTT. Protein sequence: CASSTHRGGEAFF.

This rearrangement joins TRBV5-1 to TRBJ2-5; weak D call: TRBD2 (5 bases). CDR1 is SGHRS, CDR2 YFSETQ, per germline. This CDR3 comprises 15 residues. Trimming cost V 0 bases and J 5 bases, with 14 bases left between them. The CDR3 nucleotides are TGCGCCAGCAGCTTGGGGGTGAGCGGCTTGGAGACCCAGTACTTC. It is translated as CASSLGVSGLETQYF.

This clone turned up a few times. The chain carries TRBV5-4 and TRBJ1-4; D remains unclear. V lost 4 bases to trimming and J lost 2 bases, with 9 bases between them. CDR1 is SGHNT, CDR2 YYREEE, per germline (reference sequence). The CDR3 consists of 14 residues. CDR3 DNA sequence: TGTGCCAGCAGCCCCGGAGTTACTAATGAAAAACTGTTTTTT. Its translation: CASSPGVTNEKLFF.

This clone appeared a few times. This chain connects TRBV29-1 to TRBJ2-5, with D possibly matching TRBD2 (6 bases). Germline assignment: CDR1 SQVTM and CDR2 ANQGSEA. The CDR3 runs 14 residues. The V end was cut by 3 bases, the J end by 4 bases, with 15 bases between. CDR3 sequence (DNA): TGCAGCGTTGACCTGACGGGACTCAGAGAGACCCAGTACTTC. It is translated as CSVDLTGLRETQYF.

The gene calls are TRBV30 and TRBJ2-7; D is unresolved. The germline V and J ends were trimmed by 3 bases and 2 bases, with 5 bases remaining between them. This CDR3 contains 11 residues. Germline V gene sequence: CDR1 GTSNPN, CDR2 SVGIG (reference sequence). This CDR3 is CAWSFTYEQYF. CDR3 in DNA: TGTGCCTGGAGCTTTACCTACGAGCAGTACTTC.